A single sample gave rise to the 7 T cell receptor beta chains below, sequenced in a study of shared clonotypes between healthy human individuals (dated by TCRdb to the early 2020s). The library came from the immunoSEQ multiplex PCR assay. TCRdb mirrors the immuneACCESS table, restricted to in-frame sequences. Some clones are absent from its copies; in checked studies, under half trace to an unresolved V gene, and the reason for the others is unknown. The table for this sample lists a few million clones; under 95% of them were counted only once. Roughly 0.34% of the sample comes from the top ten. The sample was naive CD4+ T cells from PBMCs. This specimen's cell subset or site label, interpreted: CD45RA+ positively selected. These TCRs come from a man aged 18-30 years in good health. Some clones in this sample may be carry-over from other donors' samples.

The V and J genes are TRBV6-5 and TRBJ2-3; 8 bases align to TRBD1. This CDR3 is 14 amino acids long. With 6 bases clipped from V and 4 bases from J, the junction kept 6 bases outside the gene matches. Germline V gene sequence: CDR1 MNHEY, CDR2 SVGAGI. For the CDR3, the DNA is TGTGCCAGCAGCGTCAGGGGGCCGCCAGATACGCAGTATTTT. It codes for CASSVRGPPDTQYF.

This clone was counted a single time. CDR3 sequence reads: CAWSVAGLSTDTQYF. The DNA of the CDR3 is TGTGCCTGGAGCGTAGCGGGCCTAAGCACAGATACGCAGTATTTT. V and J are TRBV30 and TRBJ2-3, with 7 bases matching TRBD2. Per the germline V gene, CDR1 is GTSNPN and CDR2 is SVGIG (reference sequence). J lost 0 bases, V lost 3 bases, and 6 bases had no gene match. This CDR3 spans 15 amino acids.

CDR3 in DNA: TGTGCCAGCAGTGAAGTGAGTCGGATCCTTGGGGAAAAACTGTTTTTT. Translation: CASSEVSRILGEKLFF. This sequence joins TRBV6-1 and TRBJ1-4; D remains unclear. V lost 1 base and J lost 8, with 17 bases in between. Looked up from germline, CDR1 is MNHNS and CDR2 is SASEGT. The CDR3 is 16 residues long.

This rearrangement joins TRBV4-2 to TRBJ2-2; D is ambiguous. Germline values: CDR1 LGHNA, CDR2 YNFKEQ. The CDR3 loop spans 13 amino acids. V gave up 0 bases and J gave up 5 bases, with 4 bases separating them. CDR3 loop: CASSQDSTGELFF. DNA of the CDR3: TGTGCCAGCAGCCAAGATTCTACCGGGGAGCTGTTTTTT.

The chain has TRBV6-1 and TRBJ2-5; no definite D call. The V end lost 4 bases, the J end lost 4 bases, and 19 bases lay between the germline ends. Germline-derived CDR1 and CDR2 are MNHNS and SASEGT. The CDR3 is 16 amino acids. Written as DNA, the CDR3 is TGTGCCAGCAGTGGCCATGAGCCACGTCGAAGAGAGACCCAGTACTTC. Translation gives CASSGHEPRRRETQYF.

The chain is built from TRBV28 and TRBJ2-3; 9 bases line up with TRBD1. Trimming took 6 bases from V and 1 from J; bases not matched to a gene: 8. The CDR3 loop spans 16 amino acids. In germline, CDR1 is MDHEN, CDR2 SYDVKM. The CDR3 spells CASRDGTGRRTDTQYF. CDR3 DNA sequence: TGTGCCAGCAGAGACGGGACAGGGAGACGCACAGATACGCAGTATTTT.

The gene calls are TRBV12-5 and TRBJ2-1, with D perhaps matching TRBD2 (6 bases). V dropped 0 bases and J dropped 9 bases, with 9 bases sitting between them. Germline lookup yields CDR1 LGHNT and CDR2 FRNRAP. The CDR3 is made up of 13 amino acids. CDR3 coding DNA: TGTGCTAGTGGTTTGGTAGGAGGGTTTGAGCAGTTCTTC. Its protein is CASGLVGGFEQFF.